Here is one TCR beta chain with its context. The data were taken from a study of blood T cell repertoires in COVID-19. Study information: Sites in the United States, Italy and Spain provided acute and convalescent COVID-19 samples. T cells, B-cell-depleted T cells, or PBMCs supplied cDNA or gDNA.

Trimming removed 4 bases from V and 1 base from J; junction bases left unmatched: 5. Germline V gene sequence: CDR1 MNHEY, CDR2 SMNVEV (reference sequence). This CDR3 has 16 amino acids. Authors' methods: Researchers report that nucleated cell counts were estimated from reference gene primer amplification. Libraries were prepared by immunoSEQ multiplex PCR; TCRdb keeps only in-frame clonotypes and omits some of them. The D gene and trimming were derived from the DNA, and the V and J assignments and clone size from that table. In the table there are a few hundred thousand clones, around 84% of which are singletons.

The gene calls are TRBV27 and TRBJ2-3; 10 bases fit TRBD1. The sequencing sample was made of peripheral blood. This clonotype was sampled from a woman aged 40-49 years who had recovered from COVID-19. CDR3 nucleotide sequence: TGTGCCAGCAGTTCATCCGGGACAGGGGGCACAGATACGCAGTATTTT. This encodes CASSSSGTGGTDTQYF.